The clone carrying this TCR beta chain was picked up one time. Antigen unknown. The data stem from a study of CD4 T cells in relation to SARS-CoV-2 and coronaviruses. General study results and limits: No donor gave both pre-pandemic and post-infection samples.

CD4+ T cells from unexposed donors were obtained before the COVID-19 pandemic (2011-2018). After ten to eleven days of culture, CD4+ T cells were isolated. The data were produced by immunoSEQ multiplex PCR, yet TCRdb's version contains in-frame clones alone and is incomplete. The table includes about 23,000 clones, 75% to 85% detected once. The CDR3 runs to 15 residues. Germline assignment: CDR1 SQVTM and CDR2 ANQGSEA. V lost 6 bases to trimming and J lost 0 bases; unmatched junction nucleotides: 9. The material sequenced was CD4+ T cells from PBMCs, cultured in vitro. This receptor was taken from a human donor in good health. This rearrangement joins TRBV29-1 to TRBJ1-2, with TRBD1 matching over 8 bases. The CDR3 DNA reads TGCAGCGTCGGTGACAGGGGCTTGACTAACTATGGCTACACCTTC. It specifies CSVGDRGLTNYGYTF.